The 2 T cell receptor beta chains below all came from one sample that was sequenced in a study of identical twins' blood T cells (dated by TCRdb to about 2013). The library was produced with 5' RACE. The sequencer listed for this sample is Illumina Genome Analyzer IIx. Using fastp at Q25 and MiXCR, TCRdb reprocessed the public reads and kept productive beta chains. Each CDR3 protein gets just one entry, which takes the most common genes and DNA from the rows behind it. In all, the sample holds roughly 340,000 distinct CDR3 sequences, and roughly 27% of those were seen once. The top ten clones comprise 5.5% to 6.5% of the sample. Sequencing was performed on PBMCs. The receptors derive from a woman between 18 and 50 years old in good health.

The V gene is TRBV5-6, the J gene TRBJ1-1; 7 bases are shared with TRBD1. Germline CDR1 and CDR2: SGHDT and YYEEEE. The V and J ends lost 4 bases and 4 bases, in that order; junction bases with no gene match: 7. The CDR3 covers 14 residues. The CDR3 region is CASSPSPGGTEAFF. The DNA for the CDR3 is TGTGCCAGCAGCCCGAGCCCAGGGGGCACTGAAGCTTTCTTT.

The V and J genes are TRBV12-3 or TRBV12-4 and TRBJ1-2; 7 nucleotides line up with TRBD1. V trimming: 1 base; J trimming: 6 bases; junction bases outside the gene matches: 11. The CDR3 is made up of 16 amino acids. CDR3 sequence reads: CASSLGRNPGGNGYTF. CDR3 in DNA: TGTGCCAGCAGTTTAGGTCGTAATCCAGGGGGAAATGGCTACACCTTC.